This TCR beta chain was captured in a study of early T cells in non-severe SARS-CoV-2 infection. Study context: It was bulk RNA from unsorted whole blood that was sequenced, and the chains were unpaired.

Note on this clonotype: The antigen is unknown.

Study outcomes and limitations: Reliance on VDJdb matching favored anti-spike CD8 responses; private and CD4 specificities were missed.

cDNA molecules, individually, were tagged with unique molecular identifiers. TCRdb used MiXCR to reprocess the 5' RACE reads, holding one entry per CDR3 protein. The sample lists around 67,000 distinct CDR3 sequences, roughly 11% occurring once. CDR3 size: 14 residues. The V gene lost 1 base and the J gene lost 3 bases, with 10 bases spanning the gap. The TCR originated in an adult who was a healthcare worker with PCR-confirmed SARS-CoV-2 infection or an uninfected control (not recorded which). The rearrangement links TRBV12-3 or TRBV12-4 to TRBJ2-7, with a weak D call TRBD2 (6 bases). Specimen: whole blood, collected at baseline. The CDR3 DNA follows: TGTGCCAGCAGTTTAGATCCAGCGGGCTACGAGCAGTACTTC. Translating it yields CASSLDPAGYEQYF.